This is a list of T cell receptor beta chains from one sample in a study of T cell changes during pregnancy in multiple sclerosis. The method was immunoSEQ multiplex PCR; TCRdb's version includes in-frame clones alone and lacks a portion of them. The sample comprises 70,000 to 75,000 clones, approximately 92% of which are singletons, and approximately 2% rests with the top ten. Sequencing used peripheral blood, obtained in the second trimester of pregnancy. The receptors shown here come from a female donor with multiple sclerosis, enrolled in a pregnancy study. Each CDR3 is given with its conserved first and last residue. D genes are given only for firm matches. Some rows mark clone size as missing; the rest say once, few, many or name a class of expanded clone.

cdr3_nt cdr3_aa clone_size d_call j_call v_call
TGTGCCAGTAGTATAGGTGCGGGAGTCTCAGATACGCAGTATTTT CASSIGAGVSDTQYF . TRBD2 TRBJ2-3 TRBV19
TGTGCCAGCAGCAAATGGCCAGAACAAAGAACCCAAGAGACCCAGTACTTC CASSKWPEQRTQETQYF . . TRBJ2-5 TRBV21-1
TGTGCCAGCTCCAATCGAGAAACCTACGAGCAGTACTTC CASSNRETYEQYF . . TRBJ2-7 TRBV18
TGTGCCACCAGCAGAGATCCGAAGGGGGAGCAGTACTTC CATSRDPKGEQYF . . TRBJ2-7 TRBV15
TGTGCCAGCAGCTTGGGCTCTGTCAGACCCATGAACACTGAAGCTTTCTTT CASSLGSVRPMNTEAFF . . TRBJ1-1 TRBV7-2
TGTGCCATCAGAGGACTAGCGGGAGGGACTGGGGCCAACGTCCTGACTTTC CAIRGLAGGTGANVLTF . TRBD2 TRBJ2-6 TRBV10-3
TGTGCCAGCAACAGAGCCGGGATGGGGAACACTGAAGCTTTCTTT CASNRAGMGNTEAFF . . TRBJ1-1 TRBV2
TGCGCCAGCAGTCCCACGACAGGGATGGCTGGCTACACCTTC CASSPTTGMAGYTF few TRBD1 TRBJ1-2 TRBV4-3
TGTGCCAGTAGTATAGATCGGCGGGGTTCGAGAGAAAAACTGTTTTTT CASSIDRRGSREKLFF . . TRBJ1-4 TRBV19
TGTGCCAGCAGCTTAGCGCGGCTATCAGGGGAGCAGTTCTTC CASSLARLSGEQFF . . TRBJ2-1 TRBV7-2
TGTGCCAGCAGCCCCGTCGACAGGGGTAACACCGGGGAGCTGTTTTTT CASSPVDRGNTGELFF . TRBD1 TRBJ2-2 TRBV5-6
TGTGCCAGCAGTTATAATACGGGGGGCCGGCAGTACTTC CASSYNTGGRQYF . . TRBJ2-7 TRBV6-5
TGTGCCAGCAGCCCCTGGCGGGAGTTGGGCGAGCAGTACTTC CASSPWRELGEQYF few TRBD2 TRBJ2-7 TRBV27
TGTGCCAGTAGCCCGGGACACAGCTCTGGAAACACCATATATTTT CASSPGHSSGNTIYF . . TRBJ1-3 TRBV19
TGTGCCAGCTCACCTCAACTTCCCGGGACAGGGGGCAAGCAGTTCTTC CASSPQLPGTGGKQFF . TRBD1 TRBJ2-1 TRBV18
TGTGCCAGCAGGACCATACGACAGGGTGAGAATCAGCCCCAGCATTTT CASRTIRQGENQPQHF . TRBD1 TRBJ1-5 TRBV27
TGCGCCAGCAGCCAGCCACTAGCAGATACGCAGTATTTT CASSQPLADTQYF . . TRBJ2-3 TRBV4-1
TGTGCCAGCAGCTTAACAGGGTTCACCGGGGAGCTGTTTTTT CASSLTGFTGELFF . . TRBJ2-2 TRBV5-4